The 15 T cell receptor beta chains in this list originate from one sample, sequenced in a study of blood T cells in healthy people across ages. With a J-beta primer mix and a sample-barcoded 5' primer, a second PCR ran roughly 6 to 11 cycles. TCRdb fed the 5' RACE reads into MiXCR, producing one record per CDR3 protein. The data show a few hundred thousand distinct CDR3 sequences, roughly a quarter seen once. The same data also contributed to another study, on T cells of mothers and their children.

Material: blood. All receptors derive from a boy between 2 and 10 years old in good health.

The V and J genes are TRBV20-1 and TRBJ1-2; unclear D gene. V dropped 1 base and J dropped 2 bases, with 8 bases sitting between them. Germline CDR1 and CDR2: DFQATT and SNEGSKA (reference sequence). This CDR3 region has 13 residues. CDR3 bases: TGCAGTGCTAGAGGTCGGCGGAACTATGGCTACACCTTC. Translating it yields CSARGRRNYGYTF.

CDR3 loop: CASSQGHEQFF. As DNA, the CDR3 is TGTGCCAGCAGCCAGGGCCATGAGCAGTTCTTC. The chain combines TRBV7-2 with TRBJ2-5, with D possibly matching TRBD1 (5 bases). The J call is doubtful: the DNA matches TRBJ2-1 better. Germline V gene data show CDR1 as SGHTA and CDR2 as FQGNSA. CDR3 length: 11 amino acids.

The table lists this clonotype with a count of one. The rearrangement joins TRBV7-2 to TRBJ1-2, with 8 bases matching TRBD1. V was pared by 2 bases and J by 6 bases, with 5 bases of the junction left unmatched. CDR1 SGHTA and CDR2 FQGNSA come from the germline V gene. The CDR3 is 14 amino acids. In nucleotides, the CDR3 is TGTGCCAGCAGCTTAATGCAGGGGGCTGATGGCTACACCTTC. Translation: CASSLMQGADGYTF.

This clonotype was seen only a few times. This chain uses TRBV4-3 with TRBJ1-2; TRBD1 matches at 7 bases. The germline V gene has CDR1 LGHNA and CDR2 YSLEER. The CDR3 sequence is 16 residues long. Trimming cost V 3 bases and J 2 bases; bases outside gene matches: 9. CDR3 coding DNA: TGCGCCAGCAGCCAGGGGACAGTCGGAGAAAACTATGGCTACACCTTC. Translated: CASSQGTVGENYGYTF.

This clonotype came up a few times. The genes are TRBV11-2 and TRBJ2-3; D might be TRBD1 or TRBD2, each matching 6 bases. This CDR3 region has 12 residues. Trimming left V 5 bases short and J 10 bases short, with 13 bases between. CDR1 and CDR2 (germline): SGHAT, FQNNGV. CDR3 sequence reads: CASSAQEGAQYF. CDR3 nucleotides: TGTGCCAGCAGCGCACAGGAGGGGGCGCAGTATTTT.

The chain recombines TRBV15 with TRBJ2-2; no clear D. The germline V gene encodes CDR1 LNHNV and CDR2 YYDKDF (reference sequence). V lost 0 bases to trimming and J lost 7 bases, with 3 bases between them. This CDR3 has 12 amino acids. CDR3 protein: CATSREVGELFF. CDR3 sequence (DNA): TGTGCCACCAGCAGAGAGGTCGGGGAGCTGTTTTTT.

This clonotype came up a few times. V is TRBV4-2 and J is TRBJ2-5; TRBD2 might be the D (5 bases). The end of the DNA aligns better with TRBJ2-7, so the J call may be wrong. Germline values: CDR1 LGHNA, CDR2 YNFKEQ. The CDR3 sequence is 14 residues long. CDR3 sequence reads: CASSQEQRSYEQYF. The CDR3 nucleotides are TGTGCCAGCAGCCAAGAACAGCGGTCCTACGAGCAGTACTTC.

This rearrangement joins TRBV20-1 to TRBJ1-5; D not certain. CDR3 length: 15 amino acids. The germline CDR1 and CDR2 sequences are DFQATT and SNEGSKA (reference sequence). Trimming took 6 bases from V and 1 from J, leaving 16 bases between them. The CDR3 sequence is CSALPVGRSNQPQHF. The CDR3 DNA reads TGCAGTGCCCTCCCGGTCGGGAGGAGCAATCAGCCCCAGCATTTT.

J is TRBJ1-5 and V is TRBV20-1; unclear D gene. The CDR3 is made up of 15 amino acids. The V end was cut by 1 base, the J end by 0 bases, with 10 bases between. The germline gives CDR1 DFQATT, CDR2 SNEGSKA (reference sequence). Written as DNA, the CDR3 is TGCAGTGCTAGAGTTAACAGCGATAGCAATCAGCCCCAGCATTTT. Amino acids: CSARVNSDSNQPQHF.

This clonotype was recorded a few times. The chain joins TRBV7-6 to TRBJ2-3; 8 bases line up with TRBD2. V gave up 2 bases and J gave up 3 bases; unmatched junction bases: 13. Germline CDR1 reads SGHVS; CDR2 reads FNYEAQ. This CDR3 is 18 amino acids long. CDR3 sequence: CASSLIGGAPLGTDTQYF. For the CDR3, the DNA is TGTGCCAGCAGCTTAATCGGGGGGGCCCCCTTGGGAACAGATACGCAGTATTTT.

A word on this clonotype: Without the conserved terminal phenylalanine or tryptophan, this CDR3 likely stems from a read error. The limits of the CDR3 on the DNA are not certain, so only TCRdb's listed CDR3 is given. The gene calls are TRBV6-4 and TRBJ1-6. The CDR3 length is 10 residues, termini included. Germline V gene lookup returns CDR1 MRHNA and CDR2 SNTAGT. This CDR3 reads CASSDRATNL.

In this sample, this clonotype turned up many times. V gene TRBV12-3 or TRBV12-4 combines with J gene TRBJ1-5; D is ambiguous. V was cut by 5 bases and J by 1 base, with 12 bases left in between. CDR3 length: 15 residues. The DNA of the CDR3 is TGTGCCAGCAGTCACTTGGGAGGAAGCAATCAGCCCCAGCATTTT. Translating it yields CASSHLGGSNQPQHF.

This clonotype showed up just a few times. The chain uses TRBV9 and TRBJ2-1; D unresolved. The DNA end is a closer match to TRBJ2-7, so the J assignment may be wrong. The CDR3 totals 11 residues. Germline CDR1 and CDR2: SGDLS and YYNGEE. CDR3 bases: TGTGCCAGCAGCGTAAGGAACGAGCAGTACTTC. Translated: CASSVRNEQYF.

A few counts support this clonotype. The chain couples TRBV30 to TRBJ2-6, with no clear D. CDR1 and CDR2 from the germline V gene are GTSNPN and SVGIG (reference sequence). The CDR3 runs 14 residues. V lost 2 bases and J lost 0, with 5 bases in between. The CDR3 here is CAWSYNSGANVLTF. The CDR3 nucleotides read TGTGCCTGGAGTTACAACTCTGGGGCCAACGTCCTGACTTTC.

The table lists this clonotype with a few counts. V usage is TRBV9 and J usage is TRBJ1-2, with a tentative D call TRBD1 (5 bases). From germline, CDR1 is SGDLS and CDR2 YYNGEE. The CDR3 runs 15 residues. Trimming took 3 bases from V and 3 from J, leaving 15 bases between them. CDR3 nucleotide sequence: TGTGCCAGCAGCGGGTGGGGGGATCGGGACTATGGCTACACCTTC. It yields the protein CASSGWGDRDYGYTF.